What follows is one TCR beta chain and its context. The record originates from a study of blood T cell repertoires in COVID-19. This CDR3 is 19 amino acids long. In germline, CDR1 is LNHNV, CDR2 YYDKDF (reference sequence). V trimming: 0 bases; J trimming: 6 bases; junction bases outside the gene matches: 11. This table comes from immunoSEQ multiplex PCR, and its TCRdb copy is limited to in-frame clones, with some not included. The sample carries around 170,000 clones, about 74% recorded once. This rearrangement joins TRBV15 to TRBJ2-1; 13 positions match TRBD2. The receptor comes from a woman older than 75 with acute or convalescent COVID-19. Sequenced material: peripheral blood. CDR3 bases: TGTGCCACCAGCAGAGATCGATCGGGACTAGCGGGAATGGGCAATGAGCAGTTCTTC. It is translated as CATSRDRSGLAGMGNEQFF.